Listed below are T cell receptor beta chains from one sample, sequenced in a study of OX40 agonist ivuxolimab in advanced cancers. Produced via immunoSEQ multiplex PCR; TCRdb's table is partial and in-frame only. This table holds about 69,000 clones, under 95% found once. Sample: CD4+ or CD8+ T cells sorted from blood, taken in a trial of the OX40 agonist ivuxolimab. These receptors were taken from an adult with an advanced solid tumor such as melanoma, head and neck, liver or kidney cancer. CDR3s include the opening cysteine and the closing phenylalanine or tryptophan. Fields, in order: V gene, D gene, clone size, J gene, CDR3 DNA, CDR3 protein. The D gene is left open where the match is weak. The size field is filled for only some rows; it gives once, few, many or a size class.

TRBV6-4	NA	NA	TRBJ1-2	TGTGCCAGCAGTGACTCTGGGGGAAGGGTCTATGGCTACACCTTC	CASSDSGGRVYGYTF
TRBV6-5	TRBD2	NA	TRBJ2-7	TGTGCCAGCGGAGTCGGGGGGTGGCACGAGCAGTACTTC	CASGVGGWHEQYF
TRBV19	NA	NA	TRBJ2-7	TGTGCCAGTAGTATGGTCCCTGAAGATTCCTACGAGCAGTACTTC	CASSMVPEDSYEQYF
TRBV18	NA	NA	TRBJ1-4	TGTGCCAGCTCACCTCTGGGTCTGCAGTGGGATGAAAAACTGTTTTTT	CASSPLGLQWDEKLFF
TRBV7-9	TRBD1	NA	TRBJ1-1	TGTGCCAGCAGCCGTCTACCCGGGACAGGGAACACTGAAGCTTTCTTT	CASSRLPGTGNTEAFF
TRBV6-5	NA	NA	TRBJ1-1	TGTGCCAGCGTGTATCGCGAGGGAGCTTTCTTT	CASVYREGAFF
TRBV19	NA	NA	TRBJ2-1	TGTGCCAGTAGTAACAGGGATCACACCGAACTGGATGAGCAGTTCTTC	CASSNRDHTELDEQFF
TRBV19	NA	NA	TRBJ2-5	TGTGCCACTCAGAAGGCACCCGGGACGCGCCGGGAGACCCAGTACTTC	CATQKAPGTRRETQYF
TRBV9	TRBD1	NA	TRBJ2-1	TGTGCCAGCAGTCTCATGACAGGGACCTACAATGAGCAGTTCTTC	CASSLMTGTYNEQFF
TRBV4-1	NA	NA	TRBJ2-7	TGCGCCAGCAGCCTAGAGACAGCCTACGAGCAGTACTTC	CASSLETAYEQYF
TRBV13	NA	once	TRBJ2-7	TGTGCCAGCAGCTTAGTCCATGGAGGAAAATACGAGCAGTACTTC	CASSLVHGGKYEQYF
TRBV19	TRBD1	NA	TRBJ2-7	TGTGCCAGTAGTAGCGAAGGGACAGCGGACCCCTACGAGCAGTACTTC	CASSSEGTADPYEQYF
TRBV27	TRBD2	once	TRBJ2-7	TGTGCCAGCAGTCCCCCGGGAGGGAGATCCTACGAGCAGTACTTC	CASSPPGGRSYEQYF
TRBV6-5	NA	NA	TRBJ1-2	TGTGCCAGCAGTTACTCGAGGGGGGATTATGGCTACACCTTC	CASSYSRGDYGYTF
TRBV6-5	NA	NA	TRBJ2-1	TGTGCCAGCAGTTTCCGGGGAGAATACAATGAGCAGTTCTTC	CASSFRGEYNEQFF
TRBV19	TRBD2	NA	TRBJ2-7	TGTGCCAGTAGTATAGCAGCGGGGGGCTACGAGCAGTACTTC	CASSIAAGGYEQYF
TRBV15	NA	NA	TRBJ2-4	TGTGCCACCAGCAGAGATAACGAGGGGCTAGCCAAAAACATTCAGTACTTC	CATSRDNEGLAKNIQYF
TRBV9	TRBD2	NA	TRBJ2-3	TGTGCCAGCAGCGTAGAGAGTAGCGGGATATCAGATACGCAGTATTTT	CASSVESSGISDTQYF
TRBV7-9	NA	few	TRBJ2-1	TGTGCCAGCAGCCCGATGAGGGGTGAGCAGTTCTTC	CASSPMRGEQFF
TRBV9	NA	NA	TRBJ1-5	TGTGCCAGCAGCGTAGCGGGGAGCAATCAGCCCCAGCATTTT	CASSVAGSNQPQHF
TRBV27	NA	once	TRBJ2-1	TGTGCCAGCAGTTCCTTATGGGACAATGAGCAGTTCTTC	CASSSLWDNEQFF
TRBV5-5	NA	NA	TRBJ1-5	TGTGCCAGCAGCCCAGATCACTTAGGAAGCAATCAGCCCCAGCATTTT	CASSPDHLGSNQPQHF
TRBV4-2	NA	NA	TRBJ2-7	TGTGCCAGCAGCCAAGATTACCTTGCCTACGAGCAGTACTTC	CASSQDYLAYEQYF
TRBV28	NA	NA	TRBJ2-7	TGTGCCAGCAGGGAGGGTTCCTACGAGCAGTACTTC	CASREGSYEQYF
TRBV7-9	NA	NA	TRBJ1-4	TGTGCCAGCAGCCGATCAGGGGTGACTAATGAAAAACTGTTTTTT	CASSRSGVTNEKLFF
TRBV4-1	NA	NA	TRBJ2-7	TGCGCCAGCAGCCGAGTTCAGGGGGAGGCCTACGAGCAGTACTTC	CASSRVQGEAYEQYF
TRBV5-4	TRBD1	NA	TRBJ1-1	TGTGCCAGCAGTTGGGGACAGGGTGCCACTGAAGCTTTCTTT	CASSWGQGATEAFF
TRBV19	NA	NA	TRBJ1-1	TGTGCCACCGGGGCGACCAGTCGGATGAACACTGAAGCTTTCTTT	CATGATSRMNTEAFF
TRBV27	NA	once	TRBJ2-1	TGTGCCAGCAGGGGGGGACTGTACAATGAGCAGTTCTTC	CASRGGLYNEQFF
TRBV5-4	TRBD2	NA	TRBJ2-7	TGTGCCAGCAGCCTAGGGACTAGCGGGCTGTCCTACGAGCAGTACTTC	CASSLGTSGLSYEQYF
TRBV27	NA	NA	TRBJ2-1	TGTGCCAGCAGTTTAAGGGGGGCGCCGAACAATGAGCAGTTCTTC	CASSLRGAPNNEQFF
TRBV2	TRBD1	NA	TRBJ1-6	TGTGCCAGCAGGGTAAACAGGGGTAGGTCACCCCTCCACTTT	CASRVNRGRSPLHF
TRBV15	TRBD1	NA	TRBJ1-2	TGTGCCACCAGCAGAGTAACAGGGGGAAAGGGCTACACCTTC	CATSRVTGGKGYTF
TRBV5-6	NA	NA	TRBJ1-2	TGTGCCAGCAGCTTGCTACGGGAAATTGATGGCTACACCTTC	CASSLLREIDGYTF
TRBV6-5	NA	NA	TRBJ1-1	TGTGCCAGCAGTTACTCTTTACAAACTGAAGCTTTCTTT	CASSYSLQTEAFF
TRBV19	NA	NA	TRBJ1-1	TGTGCCAGTAGTCTCCCGGACATACGGCCGGTTACTGAAGCTTTCTTT	CASSLPDIRPVTEAFF
TRBV27	NA	NA	TRBJ2-3	TGTGCCAGCAGTTTATCCCCACAATTGAGCCAGTATTTT	CASSLSPQLSQYF
TRBV6-6	NA	NA	TRBJ1-1	TGTGCCAGCAGTTACTCGGAAGGGTTGCGCACTGAAGCTTTCTTT	CASSYSEGLRTEAFF
TRBV4-3	NA	NA	TRBJ1-4	TGCGCCAGCAGCCAAGATGGAGGGGGTGAGGAAAAACTGTTTTTT	CASSQDGGGEEKLFF
TRBV13	NA	once	TRBJ2-1	TGTGCCAGCAGCTTAGGCGAGCGGGCGAATGAGCAGTTCTTC	CASSLGERANEQFF
TRBV11-3	NA	NA	TRBJ2-7	TGTGCCAGCAGCATCCAGCCCTACGAGCAGTACTTC	CASSIQPYEQYF
TRBV11-2	TRBD1	NA	TRBJ1-1	TGTGCCAGCGACAGGGGGGGGGACACTGAAGCTTTCTTT	CASDRGGDTEAFF
TRBV13	NA	NA	TRBJ2-5	TGTGCCAGCAGCGCAGCGATCCAAGAGACCCAGTACTTC	CASSAAIQETQYF
TRBV6-1	NA	NA	TRBJ2-1	TGTGCCAGCAGTGAAGAATACAGTAGCTCCTACAATGAGCAGTTCTTC	CASSEEYSSSYNEQFF
TRBV10-2	TRBD1	NA	TRBJ2-7	TGCGCCAGCCGACAGGGTTCCTACGAGCAGTACTTC	CASRQGSYEQYF
TRBV6-1	NA	NA	TRBJ2-1	TGTGCCAGCAGTGACTCTCCAGGGGCAAATGAGCAGTTCTTC	CASSDSPGANEQFF
TRBV27	TRBD2	NA	TRBJ2-7	TGTGCCAGCAGTTTAACCGGGACTAGCGTCTACGAGCAGTACTTC	CASSLTGTSVYEQYF
TRBV5-4	NA	NA	TRBJ2-4	TGTGCGGTCCGAGGGGGGGTAACCAAAAACATTCAGTACTTC	CAVRGGVTKNIQYF
TRBV6-5	NA	NA	TRBJ1-6	TGTGCCAGCAGTTACTCTTCCCCAGGGAATTCACCCCTCCACTTT	CASSYSSPGNSPLHF
TRBV7-3	NA	NA	TRBJ1-2	TGTGCCAGCAGCCCCCAAGGGGGGAACTATGGCTACACCTTC	CASSPQGGNYGYTF
TRBV4-1	TRBD2	NA	TRBJ2-3	TGCGCCAGCAGCCAGGGGACTACTACGGCAGATACGCAGTATTTT	CASSQGTTTADTQYF
TRBV11-2	NA	NA	TRBJ2-7	TGTGCCAGCAAGTTCGGGACAAACGGGTCGCCCTACGAGCAGTACTTC	CASKFGTNGSPYEQYF
TRBV19	NA	NA	TRBJ2-2	TGTGCCAGTGCGGACCCGAACACCGGGGAGCTGTTTTTT	CASADPNTGELFF